This T cell receptor (beta chain) was sequenced in a study of blood T cell repertoires in COVID-19. This clone was seen once. V was shortened by 0 bases and J by 0 bases, with 18 bases between the two germline ends. Germline CDR1 is SGHKS and CDR2 is YYEKEE (reference sequence). The length of the CDR3 is 18 residues. Clones were read by immunoSEQ multiplex PCR, and TCRdb kept only the in-frame ones, dropping some. The sample lists some 80,000 clones, approximately 80% occurring once. This clonotype was sampled from a man aged 55 to 69 with active or convalescent COVID-19. The chain uses TRBV5-5 and TRBJ1-1; the D gene is possibly TRBD1 (6 bases). What was sequenced was peripheral blood. The CDR3 reads CASSLASQGPTMNTEAFF. The CDR3 DNA sequence: TGTGCCAGCAGCTTGGCGTCCCAGGGGCCTACAATGAACACTGAAGCTTTCTTT.